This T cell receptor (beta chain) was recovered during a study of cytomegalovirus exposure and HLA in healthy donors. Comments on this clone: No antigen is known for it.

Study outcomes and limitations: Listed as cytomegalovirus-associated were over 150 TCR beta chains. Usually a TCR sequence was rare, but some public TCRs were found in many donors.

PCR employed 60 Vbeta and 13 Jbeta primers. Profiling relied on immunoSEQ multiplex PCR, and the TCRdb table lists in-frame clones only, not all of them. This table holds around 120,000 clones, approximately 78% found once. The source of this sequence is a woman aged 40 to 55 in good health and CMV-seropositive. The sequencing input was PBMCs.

The CDR3 loop is CASSLGAGGPATNEKLFF. In DNA, the CDR3 is TGCGCCAGCAGCTTGGGGGCAGGTGGTCCCGCAACTAATGAAAAACTGTTTTTT. The chain recombines TRBV5-1 with TRBJ1-4; D unresolved. V was clipped by 0 bases and J by 0 bases, with 15 bases between them. CDR1 is SGHRS, CDR2 YFSETQ, per germline. The CDR3 covers 18 residues.